One sample yielded the 25 T cell receptor beta chains listed below, sequenced in a study of blood T cell repertoires in COVID-19. Assay: immunoSEQ multiplex PCR; the TCRdb copy retains only in-frame clones and omits some. The sample holds 35,000 to 45,000 clones, approximately 91% seen once. The sequenced material came from peripheral blood. These receptors came from a human donor in a cohort sampled during active COVID-19.

The chain combines TRBV7-8 with TRBJ1-4; no clear D. Trimming cost V 2 bases and J 8 bases, with 9 bases left between them. This CDR3 has 13 amino acids. Per germline, CDR1 SGHVS and CDR2 FQNEAQ. The chain's CDR3 is CASSLMKREKLFF. In nucleotides, the CDR3 is TGTGCCAGCAGCTTAATGAAACGGGAAAAACTGTTTTTT.

This sequence joins TRBV5-6 and TRBJ1-1; TRBD1 matches at 8 bases. The germline CDR1 and CDR2 sequences are SGHDT and YYEEEE. J gave up 0 bases and V 4 bases, and 5 bases lay outside the gene matches. The CDR3 is made up of 15 amino acids. The CDR3 nucleotides are TGTGCCAGCAGCGCCCGACAGGGGTTGAACACTGAAGCTTTCTTT. Residues: CASSARQGLNTEAFF. Filled out from reference TRBV5-6 and TRBJ1-1, the complete variable domain reads DAGVTQSPTHLIKTRGQQVTLRCSPKSGHDTVSWYQQALGQGPQFIFQYYEEEERQRGNFPDRFSGHQFPNYSSELNVNALLLGDSALYLCASSARQGLNTEAFFGQGTRLTVV.

This clone appeared a single time. The rearrangement links TRBV6-5 to TRBJ2-7, with 11 nucleotides matching TRBD1. This CDR3 comprises 15 residues. Germline-derived CDR1 and CDR2 are MNHEY and SVGAGI. V lost 5 bases and J lost 2; bases outside the gene matches: 5. In DNA, the CDR3 is TGTGCCAGCAGTCCCTGGACAGGGGGCACCTACGAGCAGTACTTC. This sequence encodes CASSPWTGGTYEQYF.

The chain couples TRBV2 to TRBJ1-1, with unresolved D. Germline CDR1 SNHLY, CDR2 FYNNEI. The length of the CDR3 is 13 residues. With 3 bases removed from V and 1 base from J, the gap between germline ends came to 6 bases. CDR3 in DNA: TGTGCCAGCAGTGACCTAGGGAACACTGAAGCTTTCTTT. It yields the protein CASSDLGNTEAFF. Filled out from reference TRBV2 and TRBJ1-1, the complete variable domain reads EPEVTQTPSHQVTQMGQEVILRCVPISNHLYFYWYRQILGQKVEFLVSFYNNEISEKSEIFDDQFSVERPDGSNFTLKIRSTKLEDSAMYFCASSDLGNTEAFFGQGTRLTVV.

The chain links TRBV6-5 to TRBJ1-2; D possibly corresponds to TRBD1 (6 bases). The germline V and J ends were trimmed by 6 bases and 3 bases, with 17 bases remaining between them. Germline CDR1 MNHEY, CDR2 SVGAGI. This CDR3 comprises 15 residues. CDR3 region: CASRPGEGGDYGYTF. Written as DNA, the CDR3 is TGTGCCAGCAGACCGGGGGAAGGGGGGGACTATGGCTACACCTTC.

V usage is TRBV9 and J usage is TRBJ1-2; TRBD1 aligns across 7 bases. CDR3 length equals 15 residues. After removal of 4 bases from V and 6 bases from J, the junction contained 12 bases not matched to a gene. Germline V gives CDR1 SGDLS, CDR2 YYNGEE. In nucleotides, the CDR3 is TGTGCCAGCAGCCTCATCGCGACAGGGCACCATGGCTACACCTTC. The encoded protein is CASSLIATGHHGYTF.

The CDR3 DNA follows: TGTGCCTGGAGTGTGGGACACACCTACGAGCAGTACTTC. As protein: CAWSVGHTYEQYF. The V and J genes are TRBV30 and TRBJ2-7, with D possibly being TRBD1 (6 bases). Germline assignment: CDR1 GTSNPN and CDR2 SVGIG (reference sequence). The CDR3 extends over 13 amino acids. V lost 0 bases to trimming and J lost 2 bases, with 8 bases between them.

J is TRBJ2-3 and V is TRBV7-9; D unclear. CDR1 is SEHNR and CDR2 is FQNEAQ in the germline V gene (reference sequence). The V and J ends lost 5 bases and 2 bases respectively, with 11 bases between them. The CDR3 is 14 residues long. CDR3 protein: CASSPSSITDTQYF. CDR3 bases: TGTGCCAGCAGCCCTAGTTCCATCACAGATACGCAGTATTTT.

The J gene is TRBJ2-1, the V gene TRBV9, with D maybe TRBD1 (6 bases). The CDR3 has 16 residues. V was clipped by 0 bases and J by 7 bases, with 17 bases between them. Germline CDR1 reads SGDLS; CDR2 reads YYNGEE. Here the CDR3 DNA reads TGTGCCAGCAGCGTAGACGGGTTTTCTAGGGGGAATGAGCAGTTCTTC. Translating gives CASSVDGFSRGNEQFF.

J is TRBJ2-2 and V is TRBV7-2; 7 bases match TRBD2. The germline gives CDR1 SGHTA, CDR2 FQGNSA. J was trimmed by 6 bases and V by 1 base; bases with no gene match: 8. CDR3 length equals 16 residues. CDR3 region: CASSLDWTRIAGELFF. The CDR3 region has the DNA TGTGCCAGCAGCTTAGACTGGACTAGAATAGCCGGGGAGCTGTTTTTT.

The chain uses TRBV19 and TRBJ1-2; D not certain. With 3 bases removed from V and 3 bases from J, the gap between germline ends came to 8 bases. Germline CDR1 and CDR2: LNHDA and SQIVND (reference sequence). This CDR3 contains 13 residues. The CDR3 DNA reads as TGTGCCAGTAGTATTTCCGGGTACTATGGCTACACCTTC. Translated: CASSISGYYGYTF.

The chain recombines TRBV11-2 with TRBJ2-7, with 10 bases aligning to TRBD1. V was pared by 1 base and J by 3 bases, with 3 bases of the junction left unmatched. This CDR3 has 15 amino acids. Per the germline V gene, CDR1 is SGHAT and CDR2 is FQNNGV. The CDR3 here is CASSLVGTGVYEQYF. In DNA, the CDR3 is TGTGCCAGCAGCTTAGTTGGGACAGGGGTCTACGAGCAGTACTTC. Looking up the rest from reference TRBV11-2 and TRBJ2-7 gives the full variable domain: EAGVAQSPRYKIIEKRQSVAFWCNPISGHATLYWYQQILGQGPKLLIQFQNNGVVDDSQLPKDRFSAERLKGVDSTLKIQPAKLEDSAVYLCASSLVGTGVYEQYFGPGTRLTVT.

The chain combines TRBV5-6 with TRBJ1-1, with TRBD1 matching 8 bases. Germline CDR1 reads SGHDT; CDR2 reads YYEEEE. The CDR3 has 19 amino acids. Trimming removed 2 bases from V and 2 bases from J; junction bases left unmatched: 17. CDR3 sequence (DNA): TGTGCCAGCAGCTTCGGACCCCCGGAACGACAGGGGAAAAACACTGAAGCTTTCTTT. It encodes CASSFGPPERQGKNTEAFF.

The chain couples TRBV29-1 to TRBJ2-1; perhaps TRBD1 as D (5 bases). The CDR3 sequence is 13 residues long. Per the germline V gene, CDR1 is SQVTM and CDR2 is ANQGSEA. V lost 5 bases and J lost 8, with 16 bases in between. As DNA, the CDR3 is TGCAGCGTTTTCGCGTCAGGGTGGCATGAGCAGTTCTTC. Protein sequence: CSVFASGWHEQFF.

This chain joins TRBV2 and TRBJ1-3; D remains unclear. With 4 bases removed from V and 0 bases from J, the gap between germline ends came to 10 bases. CDR3 size: 15 residues. CDR1 and CDR2 from the germline V gene are SNHLY and FYNNEI. DNA of the CDR3: TGTGCCAGCAGTGGGGAGAAAGGCTCTGGAAACACCATATATTTT. Translated, it gives CASSGEKGSGNTIYF.

Here the CDR3 DNA reads TGTGCCAGCAGCTCGGGACTACCACCCTACGAGCAGTACTTC. It codes for CASSSGLPPYEQYF. The genes are TRBV5-4 and TRBJ2-7; 7 positions match TRBD2. V gave up 3 bases and J gave up 2 bases; unmatched junction bases: 5. Germline V gives CDR1 SGHNT, CDR2 YYREEE (reference sequence). The CDR3 is made up of 14 amino acids.

The chain has TRBV2 and TRBJ1-1; D is ambiguous. Trimming removed 9 bases at V and 1 base at J, with 15 bases between. Germline CDR1 SNHLY, CDR2 FYNNEI. CDR3 length equals 14 residues. The CDR3 DNA reads TGTGCCAGACTTTCCCCTTCCTCGAACACTGAAGCTTTCTTT. Encoded protein: CARLSPSSNTEAFF.

The sample holds one count of this clone. The rearrangement uses TRBV5-6 and TRBJ1-2; no definite D call. The CDR3 has 12 amino acids. Germline V lookup: CDR1 SGHDT, CDR2 YYEEEE. V lost 1 base to trimming and J lost 3 bases, with 4 bases between them. The CDR3 is CASSLRDYGYTF. For the CDR3, the DNA is TGTGCCAGCAGCTTGCGGGACTATGGCTACACCTTC.

The chain recombines TRBV12-3 or TRBV12-4 with TRBJ2-5; 8 positions match TRBD2. This CDR3 is built from 13 residues. Trimming took 8 bases from V and 2 from J; bases not matched to a gene: 4. The CDR3 region is CASVAGPQETQYF. CDR3 DNA: TGTGCCAGCGTAGCGGGGCCACAAGAGACCCAGTACTTC.

The chain employs TRBV18 and TRBJ1-1; no clear D. The V end was cut by 3 bases, the J end by 1 base, with 6 bases between. Germline loops: CDR1 KGHSH, CDR2 LQKENI. The CDR3 is 13 amino acids. CDR3 loop: CASSPRGNTEAFF. Written as DNA, the CDR3 is TGTGCCAGCTCACCGAGAGGGAACACTGAAGCTTTCTTT.

This chain joins TRBV27 and TRBJ2-3, with D perhaps TRBD1 (5 bases). The V end lost 2 bases, the J end lost 3 bases, and 12 bases lay between the germline ends. The CDR3 has 15 amino acids. Germline lookup yields CDR1 MNHEY and CDR2 SMNVEV (reference sequence). The CDR3 loop reads CASSLIIQGTDTQYF. CDR3 bases: TGTGCCAGCAGTTTAATCATCCAGGGAACAGATACGCAGTATTTT.

This chain uses TRBV5-1 with TRBJ2-7; D remains unclear. This CDR3 is built from 15 residues. V gave up 1 base and J gave up 2 bases, with 13 bases separating them. The germline V gene has CDR1 SGHRS and CDR2 YFSETQ. This CDR3 reads CASSLLGTTTYEQYF. The CDR3, as DNA: TGCGCCAGCAGCTTGCTCGGTACTACTACCTACGAGCAGTACTTC.

V usage is TRBV29-1 and J usage is TRBJ1-1; TRBD1 agrees at 9 bases. J lost 3 bases, V lost 6 bases, and 11 bases had no gene match. The germline gives CDR1 SQVTM, CDR2 ANQGSEA. The CDR3 covers 15 residues. The CDR3 DNA is TGCAGCGTCCTGAGGGTGACAGGGGGAGACACTGAAGCTTTCTTT. Translating it yields CSVLRVTGGDTEAFF.

This chain links TRBV2 with TRBJ1-1, with D unclear. V lost 1 base, J lost 1 base, and 4 bases lay in between. CDR1 is SNHLY, CDR2 FYNNEI, per germline. This CDR3 contains 13 residues. The CDR3 spells CASSEGANTEAFF. Here the CDR3 DNA reads TGTGCCAGCAGTGAAGGGGCGAACACTGAAGCTTTCTTT. Based on the CDR3 plus reference TRBV2 and TRBJ1-1, the full variable domain is EPEVTQTPSHQVTQMGQEVILRCVPISNHLYFYWYRQILGQKVEFLVSFYNNEISEKSEIFDDQFSVERPDGSNFTLKIRSTKLEDSAMYFCASSEGANTEAFFGQGTRLTVV.

CDR3 nucleotide sequence: TGTGCCAGCAGTGAACCCCACACCTACGAGCAGTACTTC. Translating gives CASSEPHTYEQYF. This rearrangement joins TRBV25-1 to TRBJ2-7, with unresolved D. With 2 bases removed from V and 2 bases from J, the gap between germline ends came to 7 bases. This CDR3 spans 13 amino acids. Germline CDR1 MGHDK, CDR2 SYGVNS.